This T cell receptor (beta chain) was sequenced during a study of blood T cell repertoires in COVID-19. Study-level information: Specimens from acute and convalescent COVID-19 originated in the United States, Italy and Spain. T cells, B-cell-depleted T cells, or PBMCs provided the cDNA or gDNA that served as material.

Clones were read by immunoSEQ multiplex PCR, and TCRdb kept only the in-frame ones, dropping some. Of some 270,000 clones in the sample, 88% are singletons; the top ten hold around 3%. CDR1 is SGHVS and CDR2 is FNYEAQ in the germline V gene. The CDR3 totals 17 residues. The V gene end was trimmed by 0 bases and the J gene end by 2 bases; junction bases not matched to a gene: 1. Participants' reported clinical history set cohort assignment. Within the 2 weeks before study entry, each person in the exposed group met a COVID-19 case. This receptor was obtained from a woman aged 40 to 49 who had been exposed to COVID-19. Sequenced material: PBMCs or T cells enriched from blood (not recorded which). This rearrangement joins TRBV7-6 to TRBJ2-6; 10 nucleotides match TRBD2. CDR3 sequence (DNA): TGTGCCAGCAGCTTAGCCAGCGGGGGGGCTGGGGCCAACGTCCTGACTTTC. It codes for CASSLASGGAGANVLTF.